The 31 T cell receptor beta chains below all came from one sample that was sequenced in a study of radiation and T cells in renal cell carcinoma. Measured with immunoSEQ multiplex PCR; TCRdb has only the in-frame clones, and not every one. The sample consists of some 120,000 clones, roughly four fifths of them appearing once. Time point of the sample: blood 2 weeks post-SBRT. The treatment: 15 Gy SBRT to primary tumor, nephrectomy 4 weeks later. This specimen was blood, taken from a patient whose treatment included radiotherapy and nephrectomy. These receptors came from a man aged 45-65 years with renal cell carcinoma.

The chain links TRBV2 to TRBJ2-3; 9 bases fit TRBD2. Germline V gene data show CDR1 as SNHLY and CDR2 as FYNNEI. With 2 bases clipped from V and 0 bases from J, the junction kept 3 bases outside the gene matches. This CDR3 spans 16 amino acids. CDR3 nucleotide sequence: TGTGCCAGCAGTGAAATGGCGGGGGGGAGCACAGATACGCAGTATTTT. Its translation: CASSEMAGGSTDTQYF. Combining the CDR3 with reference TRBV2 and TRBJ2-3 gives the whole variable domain EPEVTQTPSHQVTQMGQEVILRCVPISNHLYFYWYRQILGQKVEFLVSFYNNEISEKSEIFDDQFSVERPDGSNFTLKIRSTKLEDSAMYFCASSEMAGGSTDTQYFGPGTRLTVL.

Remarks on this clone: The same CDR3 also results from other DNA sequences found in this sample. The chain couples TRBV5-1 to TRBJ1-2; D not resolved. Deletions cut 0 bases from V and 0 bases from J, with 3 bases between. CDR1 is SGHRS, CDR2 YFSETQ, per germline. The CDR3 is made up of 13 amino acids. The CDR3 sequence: CASSLGANYGYTF. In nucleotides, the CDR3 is TGCGCCAGCAGCTTGGGAGCTAACTATGGCTACACCTTC. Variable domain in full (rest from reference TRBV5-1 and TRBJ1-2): KAGVTQTPRYLIKTRGQQVTLSCSPISGHRSVSWYQQTPGQGLQFLFEYFSETQRNKGNFPGRFSGRQFSNSRSEMNVSTLELGDSALYLCASSLGANYGYTFGSGTRLTVV.

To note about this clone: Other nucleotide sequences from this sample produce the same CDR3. The CDR3 spells CASSVVGGGGYTF. The CDR3 DNA is TGTGCCAGCAGCGTAGTTGGAGGGGGTGGCTACACCTTC. This rearrangement joins TRBV9 to TRBJ1-2; a weak D match, TRBD1 (6 bases). The germline gives CDR1 SGDLS, CDR2 YYNGEE. CDR3 size: 13 residues. The V end was cut by 0 bases, the J end by 7 bases, with 10 bases between.

CDR3 amino acids: CASSQMGQGYYEQYF. CDR3 sequence (DNA): TGTGCCAGCAGCCAAATGGGACAGGGGTATTACGAGCAGTACTTC. The chain employs TRBV14 and TRBJ2-7; 10 nucleotides match TRBD1. This CDR3 spans 15 amino acids. The germline V gene has CDR1 SGHDN and CDR2 FVKESK. V was clipped by 2 bases and J by 4 bases; unmatched bases: 5.

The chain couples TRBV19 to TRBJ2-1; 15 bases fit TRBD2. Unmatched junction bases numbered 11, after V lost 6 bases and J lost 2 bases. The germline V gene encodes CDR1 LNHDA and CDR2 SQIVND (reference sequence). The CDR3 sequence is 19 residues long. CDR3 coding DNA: TGTGCCAGTAGCGCTGGACTAGCGGGAGGGTGGGGGCCCTACAATGAGCAGTTCTTC. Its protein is CASSAGLAGGWGPYNEQFF.

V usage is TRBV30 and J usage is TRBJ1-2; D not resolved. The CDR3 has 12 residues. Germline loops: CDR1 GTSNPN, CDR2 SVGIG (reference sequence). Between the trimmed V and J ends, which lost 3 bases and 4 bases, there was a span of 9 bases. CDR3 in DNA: TGTGCCTGGAGCGACAATATCTATGGCTACACCTTC. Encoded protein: CAWSDNIYGYTF.

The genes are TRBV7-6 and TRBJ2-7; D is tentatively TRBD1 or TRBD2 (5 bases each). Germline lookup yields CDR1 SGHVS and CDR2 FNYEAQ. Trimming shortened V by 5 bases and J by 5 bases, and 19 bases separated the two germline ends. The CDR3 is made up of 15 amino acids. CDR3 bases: TGTGCCAGCAGCCCACAACCTGGGACCCTGCACGAGCAGTACTTC. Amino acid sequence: CASSPQPGTLHEQYF.

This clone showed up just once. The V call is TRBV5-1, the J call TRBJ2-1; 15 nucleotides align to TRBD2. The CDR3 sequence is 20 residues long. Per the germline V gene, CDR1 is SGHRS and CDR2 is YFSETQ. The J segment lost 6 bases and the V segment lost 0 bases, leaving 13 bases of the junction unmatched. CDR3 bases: TGCGCCAGCAGCTTGGCCGGACTAGCGGGAGGGTTTGGGCGAACCAATGAGCAGTTCTTC. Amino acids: CASSLAGLAGGFGRTNEQFF.

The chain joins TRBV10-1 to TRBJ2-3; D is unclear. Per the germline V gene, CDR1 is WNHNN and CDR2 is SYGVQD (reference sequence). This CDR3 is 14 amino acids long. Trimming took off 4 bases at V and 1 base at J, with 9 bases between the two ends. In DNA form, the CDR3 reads TGCGCCAGCAGTGTACTCCGACGCACAGATACGCAGTATTTT. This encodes CASSVLRRTDTQYF.

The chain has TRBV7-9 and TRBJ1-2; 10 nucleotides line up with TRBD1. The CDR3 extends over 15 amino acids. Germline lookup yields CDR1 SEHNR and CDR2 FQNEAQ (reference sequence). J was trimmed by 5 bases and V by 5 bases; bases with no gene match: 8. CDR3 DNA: TGTGCCAGCAGCCCGACAGGGGGCCTCCCTTATGGCTACACCTTC. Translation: CASSPTGGLPYGYTF.

DNA of the CDR3: TGTGCCAGTAGTATCGGGACCACAGATACGCAGTATTTT. It yields the protein CASSIGTTDTQYF. V gene TRBV19 combines with J gene TRBJ2-3; tentatively, D is TRBD1 or TRBD2 (5 bases each). The CDR3 extends over 13 amino acids. Germline CDR1 LNHDA, CDR2 SQIVND (reference sequence). The V end lost 3 bases, the J end lost 2 bases, and 6 bases lay between the germline ends.

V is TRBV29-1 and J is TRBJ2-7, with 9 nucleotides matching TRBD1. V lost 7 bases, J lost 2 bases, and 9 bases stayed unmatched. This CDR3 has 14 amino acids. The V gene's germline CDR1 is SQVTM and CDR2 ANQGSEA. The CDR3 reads CSALDRGWTYEQYF. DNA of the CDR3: TGCAGCGCTCTCGACAGGGGGTGGACCTACGAGCAGTACTTC.

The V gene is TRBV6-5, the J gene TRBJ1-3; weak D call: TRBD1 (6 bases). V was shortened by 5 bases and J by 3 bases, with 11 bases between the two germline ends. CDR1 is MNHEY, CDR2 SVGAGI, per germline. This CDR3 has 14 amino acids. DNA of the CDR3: TGTGCCAGCAGTAGAGGGACAATTGGAAACACCATATATTTT. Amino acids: CASSRGTIGNTIYF.

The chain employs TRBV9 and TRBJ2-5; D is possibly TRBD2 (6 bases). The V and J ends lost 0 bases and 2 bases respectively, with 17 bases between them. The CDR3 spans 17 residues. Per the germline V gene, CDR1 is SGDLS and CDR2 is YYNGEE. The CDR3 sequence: CASSVVPLSGQQETQYF. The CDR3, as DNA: TGTGCCAGCAGCGTAGTCCCCCTCAGCGGGCAGCAAGAGACCCAGTACTTC.

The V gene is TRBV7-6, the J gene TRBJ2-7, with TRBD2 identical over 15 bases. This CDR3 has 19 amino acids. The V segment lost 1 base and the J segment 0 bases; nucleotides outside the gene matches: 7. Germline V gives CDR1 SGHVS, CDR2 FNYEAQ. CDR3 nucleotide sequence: TGTGCCAGCAGCTTAGGGCCCGAGGGACTAGCGGGGGGCTCCTACGAGCAGTACTTC. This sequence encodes CASSLGPEGLAGGSYEQYF. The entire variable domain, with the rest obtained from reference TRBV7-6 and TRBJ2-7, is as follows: GAGVSQSPRYKVTKRGQDVALRCDPISGHVSLYWYRQALGQGPEFLTYFNYEAQQDKSGLPNDRFSAERPEGSISTLTIQRTEQRDSAMYRCASSLGPEGLAGGSYEQYFGPGTRLTVT.

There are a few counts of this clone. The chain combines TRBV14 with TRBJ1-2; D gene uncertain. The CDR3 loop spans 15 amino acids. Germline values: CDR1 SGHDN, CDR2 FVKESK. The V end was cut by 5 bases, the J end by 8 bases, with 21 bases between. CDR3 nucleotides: TGTGCCAGCAGCAACCCGGGCCGCGAAAAAGGGGGCTACACCTTC. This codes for CASSNPGREKGGYTF.

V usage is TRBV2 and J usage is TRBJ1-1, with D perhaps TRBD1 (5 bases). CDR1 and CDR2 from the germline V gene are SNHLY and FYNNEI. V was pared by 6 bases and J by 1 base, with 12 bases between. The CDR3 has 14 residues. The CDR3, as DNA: TGTGCCAGCAGCCCCCAGGGAGCGAACACTGAAGCTTTCTTT. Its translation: CASSPQGANTEAFF.

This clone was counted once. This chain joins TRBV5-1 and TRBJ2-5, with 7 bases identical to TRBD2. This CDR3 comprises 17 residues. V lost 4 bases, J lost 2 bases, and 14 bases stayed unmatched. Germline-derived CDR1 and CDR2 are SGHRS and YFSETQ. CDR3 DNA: TGCGCCAGCAGCGGCGTCGTTGGGTTGGGGGGGCAAGAGACCCAGTACTTC. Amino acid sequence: CASSGVVGLGGQETQYF. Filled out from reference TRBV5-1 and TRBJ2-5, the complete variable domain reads KAGVTQTPRYLIKTRGQQVTLSCSPISGHRSVSWYQQTPGQGLQFLFEYFSETQRNKGNFPGRFSGRQFSNSRSEMNVSTLELGDSALYLCASSGVVGLGGQETQYFGPGTRLLVL.

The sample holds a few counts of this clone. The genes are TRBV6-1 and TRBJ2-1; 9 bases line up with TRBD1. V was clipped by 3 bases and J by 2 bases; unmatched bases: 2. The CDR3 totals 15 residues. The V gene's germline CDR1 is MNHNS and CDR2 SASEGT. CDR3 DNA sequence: TGTGCCAGCAGTGAGCGGGACAGGGCCTACAATGAGCAGTTCTTC. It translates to CASSERDRAYNEQFF.

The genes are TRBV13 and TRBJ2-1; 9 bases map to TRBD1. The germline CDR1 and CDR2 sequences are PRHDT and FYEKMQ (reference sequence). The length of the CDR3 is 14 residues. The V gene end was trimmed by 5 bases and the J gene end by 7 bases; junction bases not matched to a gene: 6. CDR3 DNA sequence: TGTGCCAGCAGCGCGACGGGACAGGGTAATGAGCAGTTCTTC. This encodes CASSATGQGNEQFF.

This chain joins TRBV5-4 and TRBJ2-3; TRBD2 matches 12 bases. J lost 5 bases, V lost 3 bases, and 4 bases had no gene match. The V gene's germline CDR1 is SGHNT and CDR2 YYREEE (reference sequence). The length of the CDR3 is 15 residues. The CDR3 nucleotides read TGTGCCAGCAGCTGGACGACTAGCGGGAGAGATACGCAGTATTTT. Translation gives CASSWTTSGRDTQYF.

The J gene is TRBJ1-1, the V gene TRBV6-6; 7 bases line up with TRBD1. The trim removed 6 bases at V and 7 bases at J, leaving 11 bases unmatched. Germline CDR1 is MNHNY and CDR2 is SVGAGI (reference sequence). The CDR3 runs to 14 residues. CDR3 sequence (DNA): TGTGCCAGCAGATTAACAGGGGCCTCAAGTGAAGCTTTCTTT. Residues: CASRLTGASSEAFF.

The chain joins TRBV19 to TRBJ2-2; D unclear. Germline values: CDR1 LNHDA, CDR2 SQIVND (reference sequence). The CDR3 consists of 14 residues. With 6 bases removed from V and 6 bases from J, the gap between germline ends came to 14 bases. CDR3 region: CASSLKLVAGELFF. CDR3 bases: TGTGCCAGTAGCCTTAAGCTTGTAGCCGGGGAGCTGTTTTTT.

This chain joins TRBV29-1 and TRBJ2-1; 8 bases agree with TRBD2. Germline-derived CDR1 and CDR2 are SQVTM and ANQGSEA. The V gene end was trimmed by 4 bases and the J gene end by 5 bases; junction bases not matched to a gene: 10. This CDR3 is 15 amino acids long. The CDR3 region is CSVGGGSGINNEQFF. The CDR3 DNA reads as TGCAGCGTTGGTGGTGGTAGCGGGATTAACAATGAGCAGTTCTTC.

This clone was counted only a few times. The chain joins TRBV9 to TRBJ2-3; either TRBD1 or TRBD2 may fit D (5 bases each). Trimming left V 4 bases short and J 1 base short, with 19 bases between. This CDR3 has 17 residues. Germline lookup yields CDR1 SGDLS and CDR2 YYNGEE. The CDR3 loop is CASSPRWGIVGTDTQYF. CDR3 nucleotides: TGTGCCAGCAGCCCCCGTTGGGGGATTGTTGGCACAGATACGCAGTATTTT.

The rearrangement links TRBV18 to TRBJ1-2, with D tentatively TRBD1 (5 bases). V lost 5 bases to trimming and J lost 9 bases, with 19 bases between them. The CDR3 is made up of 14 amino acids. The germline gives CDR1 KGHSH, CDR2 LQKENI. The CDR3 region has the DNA TGTGCCAGCTCATCCTCCGGGGCCGCCTCGAGCTACACCTTC. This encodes CASSSSGAASSYTF.

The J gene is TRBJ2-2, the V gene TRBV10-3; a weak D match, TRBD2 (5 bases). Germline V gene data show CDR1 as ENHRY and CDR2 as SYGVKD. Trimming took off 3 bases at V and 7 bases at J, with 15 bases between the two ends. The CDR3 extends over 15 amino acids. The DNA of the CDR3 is TGTGCCATCAGTGATCTTGAGGGAATAGGCGGGGAGCTGTTTTTT. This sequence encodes CAISDLEGIGGELFF.

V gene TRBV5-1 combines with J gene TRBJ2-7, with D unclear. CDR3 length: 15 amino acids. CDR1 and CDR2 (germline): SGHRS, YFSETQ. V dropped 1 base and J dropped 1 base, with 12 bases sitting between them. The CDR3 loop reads CASSLQGFTSYEQYF. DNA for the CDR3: TGCGCCAGCAGCTTGCAAGGGTTTACGTCCTACGAGCAGTACTTC.

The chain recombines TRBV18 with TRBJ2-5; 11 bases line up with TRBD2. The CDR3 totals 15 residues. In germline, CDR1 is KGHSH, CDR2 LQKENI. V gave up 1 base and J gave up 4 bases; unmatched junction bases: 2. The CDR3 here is CASSPLAGGVETQYF. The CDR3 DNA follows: TGTGCCAGCTCACCACTAGCGGGAGGGGTAGAGACCCAGTACTTC.

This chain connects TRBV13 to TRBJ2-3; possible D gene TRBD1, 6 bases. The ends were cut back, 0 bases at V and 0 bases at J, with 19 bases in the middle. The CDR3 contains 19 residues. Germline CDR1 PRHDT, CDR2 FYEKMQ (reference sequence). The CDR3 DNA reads TGTGCCAGCAGCTTAGGATTCCTCCGGGACAACCCTAGCACAGATACGCAGTATTTT. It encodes CASSLGFLRDNPSTDTQYF. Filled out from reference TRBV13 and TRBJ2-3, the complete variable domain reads AAGVIQSPRHLIKEKRETATLKCYPIPRHDTVYWYQQGPGQDPQFLISFYEKMQSDKGSIPDRFSAQQFSDYHSELNMSSLELGDSALYFCASSLGFLRDNPSTDTQYFGPGTRLTVL.

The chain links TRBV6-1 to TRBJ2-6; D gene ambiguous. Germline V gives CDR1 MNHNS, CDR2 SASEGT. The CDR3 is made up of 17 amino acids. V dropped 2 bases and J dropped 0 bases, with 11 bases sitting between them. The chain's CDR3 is CASSEWATYSGANVLTF. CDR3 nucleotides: TGTGCCAGCAGTGAATGGGCCACGTACTCTGGGGCCAACGTCCTGACTTTC.